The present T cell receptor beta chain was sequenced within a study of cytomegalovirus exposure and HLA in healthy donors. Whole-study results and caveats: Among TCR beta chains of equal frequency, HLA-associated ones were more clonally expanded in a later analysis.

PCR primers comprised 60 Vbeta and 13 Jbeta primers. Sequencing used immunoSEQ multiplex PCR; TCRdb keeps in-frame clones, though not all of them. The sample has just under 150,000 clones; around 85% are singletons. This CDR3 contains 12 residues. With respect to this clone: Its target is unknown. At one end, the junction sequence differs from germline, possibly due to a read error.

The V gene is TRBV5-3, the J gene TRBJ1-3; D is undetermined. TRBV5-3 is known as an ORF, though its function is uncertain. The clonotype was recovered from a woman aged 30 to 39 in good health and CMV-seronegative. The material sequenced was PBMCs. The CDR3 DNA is TGTGCCAGAAGCCCCGATGGAGACACCATATATTTT. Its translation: CARSPDGDTIYF.